This T cell receptor (beta chain) was obtained from a study of blood T cell repertoires in COVID-19. TCRdb's table, derived via immunoSEQ multiplex PCR, lists solely in-frame clones and lacks some. The sample comprises roughly 410,000 clones, around 87% of which are singletons, and 2.3% rests with the top ten. The CDR3 has 15 residues. V dropped 3 bases and J dropped 3; count of bases not matched to a gene: 2. Germline-derived CDR1 and CDR2 are KGHSH and LQKENI. In its sample, this clone was seen once. The V and J genes are TRBV18 and TRBJ2-7, with TRBD2 matching 13 bases. Sequenced material: peripheral blood. The receptor was isolated from a woman aged 55-75 years with COVID-19, enrolled during active disease. Here the CDR3 DNA reads TGTGCCAGCTCACCGGGGACTAGCGGGAACTACGAGCAGTACTTC. Its protein product is CASSPGTSGNYEQYF. Filled out from reference TRBV18 and TRBJ2-7, the complete variable domain reads NAGVMQNPRHLVRRRGQEARLRCSPMKGHSHVYWYRQLPEEGLKFMVYLQKENIIDESGMPKERFSAEFPKEGPSILRIQQVVRGDSAAYFCASSPGTSGNYEQYFGPGTRLTVT.